Shown below are 16 T cell receptor beta chains from a single sample sequenced in a study of siplizumab effects on memory and regulatory T cells. TCRdb's table, derived via immunoSEQ multiplex PCR, lists solely in-frame clones and lacks some. The sample consists of some 97,000 clones, over 90% of them appearing once. Sequencing input: non-Treg CD4+ T cells sorted from blood. The receptors shown here come from a human donor in good health.

This chain uses TRBV2 with TRBJ2-7, with 7 bases aligning to TRBD1. CDR3 length: 14 amino acids. In germline, CDR1 is SNHLY, CDR2 FYNNEI. The trim removed 10 bases at V and 7 bases at J, leaving 16 bases unmatched. The CDR3 reads CATHRDSGFREQYF. Here the CDR3 DNA reads TGTGCCACCCACCGGGACAGTGGGTTCCGGGAGCAGTACTTC.

The CDR3 sequence: CASSRQGNTEAFF. CDR3 DNA sequence: TGTGCCAGCAGCCGACAGGGGAACACTGAAGCTTTCTTT. The chain links TRBV5-5 to TRBJ1-1; 7 positions agree with TRBD1. The CDR3 runs 13 residues. The V and J ends lost 4 bases and 1 base, in that order; junction bases with no gene match: 1. The germline V gene has CDR1 SGHKS and CDR2 YYEKEE (reference sequence). Variable domain in full (rest from reference TRBV5-5 and TRBJ1-1): DAGVTQSPTHLIKTRGQQVTLRCSPISGHKSVSWYQQVLGQGPQFIFQYYEKEERGRGNFPDRFSARQFPNYSSELNVNALLLGDSALYLCASSRQGNTEAFFGQGTRLTVV.

CDR3 loop: CAWGLGTRNYEQYF. In DNA, the CDR3 is TGTGCCTGGGGTCTGGGCACCCGAAACTACGAGCAGTACTTC. V usage is TRBV30 and J usage is TRBJ2-7; D unresolved. CDR1 is GTSNPN and CDR2 is SVGIG in the germline V gene (reference sequence). This CDR3 contains 14 residues. Trimming pared 5 bases from V and 3 bases from J, leaving 17 bases between.

The chain combines TRBV7-3 with TRBJ2-7, with D possibly being TRBD1 (6 bases). Germline V gene lookup returns CDR1 SGHTA and CDR2 FQGTGA. The CDR3 length is 16 residues. V lost 5 bases to trimming and J lost 3 bases, with 20 bases between them. The CDR3: CASSPTSDSPYYEQYF. The CDR3 bases are TGTGCCAGCAGCCCAACCTCGGACAGCCCCTACTACGAGCAGTACTTC.

This chain uses TRBV10-3 with TRBJ2-2, with 9 bases fitting TRBD2. The CDR3 runs 17 residues. With V trimmed by 0 bases and J by 3 bases, 5 bases remained unmatched. Germline loops: CDR1 ENHRY, CDR2 SYGVKD. The CDR3 DNA reads TGTGCCATCAGTGAGTCGGGACTAGCAGATTACACCGGGGAGCTGTTTTTT. Residues: CAISESGLADYTGELFF.

The V and J genes are TRBV1 and TRBJ1-5. TRBV1 is reported as a pseudogene. The CDR3 loop spans 16 amino acids. As DNA, the CDR3 is TGCACCAGCAGCCGACCACAGCGGTGTTTAAATCAGCCCCAGCATTTT. This sequence encodes CTSSRPQRCLNQPQHF.

V usage is TRBV9 and J usage is TRBJ1-5, with D uncertain. With 4 bases removed from V and 6 bases from J, the gap between germline ends came to 14 bases. The CDR3 is made up of 14 amino acids. Per the germline V gene, CDR1 is SGDLS and CDR2 is YYNGEE. The CDR3, as DNA: TGTGCCAGCAGCTCCCACACAACAAGTCAGCCCCAGCATTTT. Amino acids: CASSSHTTSQPQHF.

Comment on this clone: At one end, the junction sequence differs from germline, possibly due to a read error. The rearrangement uses TRBV5-6 and TRBJ2-3, with a weak D call TRBD2 (6 bases). This CDR3 region has 13 residues. From germline, CDR1 is SGHDT and CDR2 YYEEEE. The CDR3 DNA reads TGTGCCGGCAGCTTTCAGCGGGCAGATACGCAGTATTTT. Translated: CAGSFQRADTQYF.

The chain employs TRBV5-6 and TRBJ2-7, with TRBD1 matching over 10 bases. The ends lost 0 bases at V and 2 bases at J; junction bases unmatched: 5. Germline V gives CDR1 SGHDT, CDR2 YYEEEE. This CDR3 is 16 amino acids long. CDR3 region: CASSLVGGQGAYEQYF. The CDR3 nucleotides read TGTGCCAGCAGCTTGGTAGGCGGACAGGGGGCCTACGAGCAGTACTTC.

The chain employs TRBV19 and TRBJ2-2, with 9 positions matching TRBD1. Germline V gene sequence: CDR1 LNHDA, CDR2 SQIVND (reference sequence). The CDR3 length is 15 residues. J lost 7 bases, V lost 5 bases, and 8 bases had no gene match. The CDR3 coding sequence is TGTGCCAGTAGTGAATGGGACAGGGAAAACGGGGAGCTGTTTTTT. Translation: CASSEWDRENGELFF.

This chain joins TRBV19 and TRBJ1-2; the D is unclear. Looked up from germline, CDR1 is LNHDA and CDR2 is SQIVND (reference sequence). The CDR3 is made up of 14 amino acids. With 5 bases removed from V and 6 bases from J, the gap between germline ends came to 16 bases. CDR3 nucleotide sequence: TGTGCCAGTAGTTACCAGACGGCGAGGGATGGCTACACCTTC. It translates to CASSYQTARDGYTF.

With respect to this clone: The junction departs from the called germline gene at one end, perhaps through a read error. The chain combines TRBV7-3 with TRBJ2-1, with a possible D match to TRBD1 (5 bases). This CDR3 comprises 12 residues. CDR1 is SGHTA and CDR2 is FQGTGA in the germline V gene. Here the CDR3 DNA reads TGTGCCAGCAGCCTCGCAGGGAATGAGCAGCTCTTC. Protein: CASSLAGNEQLF.

The chain is built from TRBV7-8 and TRBJ2-5, with 7 bases aligning to TRBD1. Germline V gene lookup returns CDR1 SGHVS and CDR2 FQNEAQ. The CDR3 is 15 residues long. The V gene end was trimmed by 5 bases and the J gene end by 4 bases; junction bases not matched to a gene: 10. CDR3 amino acids: CASSHLQGIGETQYF. The CDR3 nucleotides read TGTGCCAGCAGCCACCTACAGGGGATCGGAGAGACCCAGTACTTC.

The chain couples TRBV19 to TRBJ2-1, with 9 nucleotides matching TRBD2. This CDR3 region has 14 residues. The germline V gene encodes CDR1 LNHDA and CDR2 SQIVND (reference sequence). V was clipped by 8 bases and J by 4 bases; unmatched bases: 6. CDR3 nucleotide sequence: TGTGCCAGTGATAGCGGGAGAGGTTACAATGAGCAGTTCTTC. This gives the protein CASDSGRGYNEQFF.

The chain is built from TRBV7-9 and TRBJ2-7; the D gene is possibly TRBD2 (5 bases). Germline CDR1 reads SEHNR; CDR2 reads FQNEAQ (reference sequence). The V and J ends lost 4 bases and 7 bases respectively, with 8 bases between them. CDR3 length: 11 amino acids. CDR3 region: CASSSSGEQYF. In DNA form, the CDR3 reads TGTGCCAGCAGCTCTTCGGGGGAGCAGTACTTC.

The chain employs TRBV7-9 and TRBJ2-3; either TRBD1 or TRBD2 may fit D (5 bases each). The CDR3 extends over 17 amino acids. CDR1 and CDR2 from the germline V gene are SEHNR and FQNEAQ (reference sequence). Trimming cost V 5 bases and J 4 bases, with 22 bases left between them. The CDR3 DNA sequence: TGTGCCAGCAGCCTGACGTGGGACGCACGGGGCTCAGATACGCAGTATTTT. Amino acids: CASSLTWDARGSDTQYF.